This entry describes one T cell receptor beta chain. Antigen specificity is unknown. TCRdb's copy holds only in-frame clones and misses some; the assay was immunoSEQ multiplex PCR. The table records tens of thousands of clones, about 94% of them present only once. Per germline, CDR1 ENHRY and CDR2 SYGVKD. The CDR3 runs 15 residues. The trim removed 2 bases at V and 2 bases at J, leaving 2 bases unmatched. This sample is part of a study of graft-versus-host responses after intestinal transplantation. Whole-study results and caveats: There were GvH clones found in recipient marrow, and some of them appeared first in ileum or blood.

The chain links TRBV10-3 to TRBJ2-1, with 8 bases aligning to TRBD1. The sample in question was PBMCs, obtained 16 days after intestinal transplant. The clonotype was recovered from a human patient who received an intestinal transplant, so some T cells may come from the graft donor. CDR3 protein: CAISETDRAYNEQFF. The CDR3 DNA reads TGTGCCATCAGTGAGACGGACAGGGCCTACAATGAGCAGTTCTTC.